The next 10 T cell receptor beta chains were all read from a single sample in a study of cytomegalovirus exposure and HLA in healthy donors. Primers for the PCR totalled 60 Vbeta and 13 Jbeta. Data came from immunoSEQ multiplex PCR; TCRdb stores just in-frame clones and leaves some out. The table lists about 160,000 clones, 73% of them singletons. The sequenced sample was PBMCs. Receptors originate from a woman aged 18-29 years in good health and CMV-seronegative.

The chain has TRBV28 and TRBJ2-3, with D perhaps TRBD2 (7 bases). CDR3 length: 17 amino acids. Trimming left V 4 bases short and J 5 bases short, with 22 bases between. In germline, CDR1 is MDHEN, CDR2 SYDVKM. CDR3 sequence reads: CASSSPAGGRGGDTQYF. In DNA form, the CDR3 reads TGTGCCAGCAGTTCCCCCGCCGGGGGGCGCGGCGGAGATACGCAGTATTTT.

This clone came up a few times. The genes are TRBV28 and TRBJ1-1; D possibly corresponds to TRBD1 (5 bases). Germline loops: CDR1 MDHEN, CDR2 SYDVKM. The length of the CDR3 is 14 residues. Between the trimmed V and J ends, which lost 2 bases and 10 bases, there was a span of 17 bases. CDR3 region: CASSLGSWGRVAFF. CDR3 nucleotides: TGTGCCAGCAGTTTAGGGTCATGGGGCAGGGTAGCTTTCTTT.

There are a few counts of this clone. The chain recombines TRBV19 with TRBJ1-5, with D perhaps matching TRBD1 (5 bases). V lost 3 bases and J lost 0, with 15 bases in between. This CDR3 spans 17 amino acids. Germline CDR1 is LNHDA and CDR2 is SQIVND (reference sequence). The CDR3 reads CASSIYLTGHSNQPQHF. CDR3 in DNA: TGTGCCAGTAGTATTTACCTCACAGGCCATAGCAATCAGCCCCAGCATTTT.

V usage is TRBV6-5 and J usage is TRBJ1-2; D might be TRBD1 (5 bases). With 2 bases removed from V and 7 bases from J, the gap between germline ends came to 11 bases. This CDR3 has 13 residues. CDR1 MNHEY and CDR2 SVGAGI come from the germline V gene. CDR3 region: CASSYGTGSGYTF. CDR3 coding DNA: TGTGCCAGCAGTTACGGCACAGGATCTGGCTACACCTTC.

The chain recombines TRBV11-2 with TRBJ1-3; tentative D call: TRBD1 (5 bases). Trimming took 5 bases from V and 1 from J, leaving 18 bases between them. The germline CDR1 and CDR2 sequences are SGHAT and FQNNGV. CDR3 length: 17 amino acids. CDR3 region: CASSPGFMGLSGNTIYF. DNA of the CDR3: TGTGCCAGCAGCCCGGGCTTTATGGGGCTTTCTGGAAACACCATATATTTT.

This clone was recorded once. The chain couples TRBV28 to TRBJ1-5; D perhaps matches TRBD1 (5 bases). Per germline, CDR1 MDHEN and CDR2 SYDVKM. The germline V and J ends were trimmed by 3 bases and 3 bases, with 12 bases remaining between them. The CDR3 extends over 15 amino acids. The CDR3 protein is CASSLGPDFNQPQHF. CDR3 in DNA: TGTGCCAGCAGTTTGGGGCCCGACTTCAATCAGCCCCAGCATTTT.

This clone was seen a handful of times. The chain joins TRBV6-4 to TRBJ1-5, with D possibly being TRBD1 (6 bases). This CDR3 has 13 residues. Germline V CDR1 and CDR2: MRHNA, SNTAGT. Between the trimmed V and J ends, which lost 6 bases and 3 bases, there was a span of 9 bases. DNA of the CDR3: TGTGCCAGCAGCAGGGGTCCCAATCAGCCCCAGCATTTT. It translates to CASSRGPNQPQHF.

The J gene is TRBJ2-7, the V gene TRBV6-5; 9 bases are shared with TRBD2. Trimming at V came to 6 bases and at J to 1 base, leaving 7 bases not matched to a gene. This CDR3 contains 15 residues. Germline-derived CDR1 and CDR2 are MNHEY and SVGAGI. CDR3 loop: CASSLRAGGSYEQYV. In nucleotides, the CDR3 is TGTGCCAGCAGCCTCCGGGCGGGAGGGTCCTACGAGCAGTACGTC.

The genes are TRBV19 and TRBJ1-6, with D maybe TRBD1 (5 bases). Germline assignment: CDR1 LNHDA and CDR2 SQIVND (reference sequence). The CDR3 consists of 16 residues. With 1 base removed from V and 9 bases from J, the gap between germline ends came to 16 bases. In DNA form, the CDR3 reads TGTGCCAGTAGTATAGGGGCAGGGTCCTTACGTTCACCCCTCCACTTT. Translation gives CASSIGAGSLRSPLHF.

The chain joins TRBV7-9 to TRBJ2-2; a weak D match, TRBD2 (6 bases). Germline V CDR1 and CDR2: SEHNR, FQNEAQ (reference sequence). V gave up 1 base and J gave up 0 bases, with 12 bases separating them. The CDR3 loop spans 17 amino acids. Written as DNA, the CDR3 is TGTGCCAGCAGCTTAGGGCGGCGGGAAGCGAACACCGGGGAGCTGTTTTTT. Translation gives CASSLGRREANTGELFF.